The next 8 T cell receptor beta chains were all read from a single sample in a study of vaccination and CD4 T cells after COVID-19. The Oncomine TCR Beta short-read assay was applied to DNA of cultured CD4+ T cells. One entry per CDR3 protein, called by TCRdb with MiXCR from the PCR reads. The sample consists of roughly 8,000 distinct CDR3 sequences, more than 35% of them appearing once. Described treatment: 10-day PBMC culture with coronavirus spike peptide pools or control peptides (ViraFEST assay). Pre-COVID-19 pandemic sampling (2011-2018) yielded the unexposed donor's CD4+ T cells. The antigens of these receptors remain unknown. Source material: CD4+ T cells from blood, cultured in vitro. The receptors here all came from a human donor in good health.

The rearrangement joins TRBV4-1 to TRBJ1-2; tentatively, D is TRBD1 (5 bases). The germline gives CDR1 MGHRA, CDR2 YSYEKL. The CDR3 is made up of 14 amino acids. V was clipped by 3 bases and J by 8 bases, with 16 bases between them. CDR3 loop: CASSQDWGPYGYTF. The CDR3 DNA reads as TGCGCCAGCAGCCAGGACTGGGGCCCCTACGGCTACACCTTC.

The genes are TRBV10-2 and TRBJ1-1; perhaps TRBD1 as D (6 bases). The germline V gene has CDR1 WSHSY and CDR2 SAAADI. V was pared by 3 bases and J by 4 bases, with 12 bases between. The length of the CDR3 is 14 residues. DNA for the CDR3: TGCGCCAGCAGTGAAAGGGACACACGCACTGAAGCTTTCTTT. Amino acid sequence: CASSERDTRTEAFF.

CDR3 region: CSARRESGGGEQFF. In nucleotides, the CDR3 is TGCAGTGCCCGCCGGGAAAGCGGGGGGGGTGAGCAGTTCTTC. The chain recombines TRBV20-1 with TRBJ2-1; 10 bases match TRBD2. CDR3 length: 14 amino acids. Germline lookup yields CDR1 DFQATT and CDR2 SNEGSKA (reference sequence). Losses at the gene ends were 6 bases for V and 9 bases for J; bases not matched to a gene: 11.

This clonotype occurred a few times. The V call is TRBV20-1, the J call TRBJ1-6; 7 nucleotides match TRBD1. CDR1 DFQATT and CDR2 SNEGSKA come from the germline V gene (reference sequence). With V trimmed by 6 bases and J by 7 bases, 15 bases remained unmatched. The CDR3 has 16 amino acids. CDR3 sequence reads: CSAPGGSPGSNSPLHF. The CDR3 DNA follows: TGCAGTGCCCCAGGGGGGAGTCCGGGGTCCAATTCACCCCTCCACTTT.

The genes are TRBV20-1 and TRBJ1-2, with no clear D. The CDR3 spans 11 residues. With 1 base removed from V and 5 bases from J, the gap between germline ends came to 5 bases. The germline gives CDR1 DFQATT, CDR2 SNEGSKA (reference sequence). This CDR3 reads CSARVDYGYTF. The CDR3, as DNA: TGCAGTGCTAGAGTCGATTATGGCTACACCTTC.

The rearrangement joins TRBV20-1 to TRBJ2-7; the match to TRBD1 covers 9 bases. V lost 1 base and J lost 0; bases outside the gene matches: 4. The CDR3 sequence is 15 residues long. Germline loops: CDR1 DFQATT, CDR2 SNEGSKA (reference sequence). This CDR3 reads CSARGTGGLSYEQYF. CDR3 sequence (DNA): TGCAGTGCTAGAGGCACAGGGGGCCTCTCCTACGAGCAGTACTTC.

Regarding this clonotype: Mismatch with germline at one junction end may stem from a read error. The J gene is TRBJ1-1, the V gene TRBV6-5; D may be TRBD1 (5 bases). Germline V gene lookup returns CDR1 MNHEY and CDR2 SVGAGI. The CDR3 contains 13 residues. CDR3 sequence (DNA): TGTGCCAGCAGTTACGGGCAGGGCTCTGAAGTTTTCTTT. Encoded protein: CASSYGQGSEVFF.

There are a few counts of this clonotype. The chain is built from TRBV11-1 and TRBJ2-5, with 8 nucleotides matching TRBD1. V dropped 0 bases and J dropped 5; count of bases not matched to a gene: 11. The germline gives CDR1 SGHAT, CDR2 FQDESV (reference sequence). CDR3 length: 17 amino acids. The DNA of the CDR3 is TGTGCCAGCAGCTTAGCTTTTTCTCCAGGGGGCGGGGAGACCCAGTACTTC. Encoded protein: CASSLAFSPGGGETQYF.